The clone carrying this T cell receptor beta chain came up once. J lost 5 bases, V lost 4 bases, and 7 bases had no gene match. This CDR3 comprises 15 residues. Germline CDR1 is SGHKS and CDR2 is YYEKEE (reference sequence). These data belong to a study of blood T cell repertoires in COVID-19. Per the original data handling: Cell counts per sample came from amplifying reference gene primers. Measured with immunoSEQ multiplex PCR; TCRdb has only the in-frame clones, and not every one. That table is the source of V, J and clone size, and D and trimming were worked out from the DNA. Here the sample spans about 200,000 clones, more than 70% being singletons.

This sequence joins TRBV5-5 and TRBJ2-3, with 10 bases that match TRBD2. Sample: peripheral blood. This receptor was identified in a man aged 50-59 years with COVID-19, enrolled during active disease. The CDR3 is CASSVSGRMVDTQYF. CDR3 sequence (DNA): TGTGCCAGCAGCGTTAGCGGGAGGATGGTAGATACGCAGTATTTT.